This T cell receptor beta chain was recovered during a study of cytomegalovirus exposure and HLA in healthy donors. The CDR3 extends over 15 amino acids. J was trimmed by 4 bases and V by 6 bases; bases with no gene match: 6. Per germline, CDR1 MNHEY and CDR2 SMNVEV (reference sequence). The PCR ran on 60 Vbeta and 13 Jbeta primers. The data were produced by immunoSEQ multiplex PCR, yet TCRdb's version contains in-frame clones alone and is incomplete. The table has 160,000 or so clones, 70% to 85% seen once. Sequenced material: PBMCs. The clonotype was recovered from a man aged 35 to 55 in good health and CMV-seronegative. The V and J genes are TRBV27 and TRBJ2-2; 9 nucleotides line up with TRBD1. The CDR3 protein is CASSTRTGVTGELFF. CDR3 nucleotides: TGTGCCAGCAGCACTCGGACAGGGGTCACCGGGGAGCTGTTTTTT.